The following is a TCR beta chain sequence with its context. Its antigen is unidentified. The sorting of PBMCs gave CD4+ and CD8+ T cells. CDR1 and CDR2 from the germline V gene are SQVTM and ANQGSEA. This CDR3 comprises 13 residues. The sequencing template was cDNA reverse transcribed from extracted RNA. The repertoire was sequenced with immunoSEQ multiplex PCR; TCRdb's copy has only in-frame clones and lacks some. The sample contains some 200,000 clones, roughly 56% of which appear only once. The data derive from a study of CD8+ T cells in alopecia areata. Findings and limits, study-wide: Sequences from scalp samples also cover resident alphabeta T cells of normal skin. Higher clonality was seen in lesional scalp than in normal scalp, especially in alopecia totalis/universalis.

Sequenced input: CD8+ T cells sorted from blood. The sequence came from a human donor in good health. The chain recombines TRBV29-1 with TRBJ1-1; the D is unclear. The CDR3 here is CSMGGRGNTEAFF. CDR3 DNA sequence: TGCAGTATGGGAGGGCGTGGGAACACTGAAGCTTTCTTT. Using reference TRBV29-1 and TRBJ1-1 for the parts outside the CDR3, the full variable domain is SAVISQKPSRDICQRGTSLTIQCQVDSQVTMMFWYRQQPGQSLTLIATANQGSEATYESGFVIDKFPISRPNLTFSTLTVSNMSPEDSSIYLCSMGGRGNTEAFFGQGTRLTVV.